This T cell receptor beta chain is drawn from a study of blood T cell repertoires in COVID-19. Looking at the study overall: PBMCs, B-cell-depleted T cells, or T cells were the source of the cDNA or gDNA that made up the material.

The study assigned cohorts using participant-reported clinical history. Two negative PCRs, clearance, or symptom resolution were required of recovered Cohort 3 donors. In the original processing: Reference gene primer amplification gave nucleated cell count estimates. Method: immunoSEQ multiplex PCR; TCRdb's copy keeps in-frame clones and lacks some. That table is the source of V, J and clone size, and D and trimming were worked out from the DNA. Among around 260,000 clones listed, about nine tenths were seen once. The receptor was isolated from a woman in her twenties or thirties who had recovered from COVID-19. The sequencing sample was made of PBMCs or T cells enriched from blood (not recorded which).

This CDR3 reads CASSKGTSGRIDTQYF. CDR3 coding DNA: TGTGCCAGCAGCAAAGGGACTAGCGGGAGGATAGATACGCAGTATTTT. The chain uses TRBV3-1 (or the pseudogene TRBV3-2) and TRBJ2-3; 15 bases match TRBD2. V gave up 5 bases and J gave up 5 bases; unmatched junction bases: 5. Germline loops: CDR1 LGHDT, CDR2 YNNKEL (reference sequence). CDR3 length: 16 residues.